A selection of T cell receptor beta chains follows, all from one sample in a study of regulatory T cells in long-lasting Graves disease. One entry per CDR3 protein, called by TCRdb with MiXCR from the multiplex PCR reads. The sample contains over 450,000 distinct CDR3 sequences, more than 10% of which appear only once. These data also featured in a second study, about T cells in Graves' hyperthyroidism and ophthalmopathy.

The input for sequencing was peripheral blood mononuclear cells (PBMCs), taken at new diagnosis, from a patient treated with antithyroid drugs. The source is a woman between 25 and 40 years old with Graves disease. The CDR3 runs from the conserved cysteine through the conserved F or W. D genes are given only for firm matches. Size is stated for part of the rows, as once, few or many counts, or as a class when the clone is expanded.

TRBV12-3/TRBV12-4,-,TRBJ1-2,-,CASSIGQGPLYGYTF,TGTGCCAGCAGTATCGGCCAGGGCCCCCTCTATGGCTACACCTTC
TRBV18,many,TRBJ2-1,-,CASSPDLTALSEQFF,TGTGCCAGCTCACCAGACCTCACCGCCTTGAGTGAGCAGTTCTTC
TRBV7-2,many,TRBJ2-7,-,CASSPGMALSPYEQYF,TGTGCCAGCAGCCCGGGAATGGCCCTATCCCCCTACGAGCAGTACTTC
TRBV7-2,many,TRBJ1-1,-,CASSREQSGTEAFF,TGTGCCAGCAGCCGGGAACAATCAGGAACTGAAGCTTTCTTT
TRBV12-3/TRBV12-4,many,TRBJ1-5,TRBD1,CASSVTGGHQPQHF,TGTGCCAGCAGTGTTACAGGGGGGCACCAGCCCCAGCATTTT
TRBV11-2,-,TRBJ2-7,TRBD2,CACTSGADEQYF,TGTGCCTGTACCAGCGGGGCGGACGAGCAGTACTTC
TRBV19,many,TRBJ2-7,TRBD1,CASSLRSGQAYEQYF,TGTGCCAGTAGTCTCCGTTCCGGACAGGCCTACGAGCAGTACTTC
TRBV6-4,-,TRBJ2-3,TRBD1,CASSERQGDTDTQYF,TGTGCCAGCAGTGAACGACAGGGGGACACAGATACGCAGTATTTT
TRBV6-5,few,TRBJ2-5,-,CASGYVIKETQYF,TGTGCCAGCGGTTACGTTATCAAAGAGACCCAGTACTTC
TRBV7-2,-,TRBJ2-1,-,CASSLPLETTRFF,TGTGCCAGCAGCTTACCTCTGGAGACTACCAGGTTCTTC
TRBV6-2/TRBV6-3,many,TRBJ2-3,TRBD1,CASSYPATGVGTDTQYF,TGTGCCAGCAGTTACCCCGCGACAGGGGTCGGGACAGATACGCAGTATTTT
TRBV2,-,TRBJ1-2,-,CASGGIYGYTF,TGTGCCAGCGGTGGAATCTATGGCTACACCTTC
TRBV11-2,many,TRBJ2-1,-,CASSSLDNEQFF,TGTGCCAGCAGCTCTCTAGATAATGAGCAGTTCTTC
TRBV28,many,TRBJ2-5,-,CASSLNAAGPWETQYF,TGTGCCAGCAGTTTAAATGCAGCCGGTCCCTGGGAGACCCAGTACTTC
TRBV29-1,many,TRBJ2-5,TRBD2,CSLGLAGTQETQYF,TGCAGCCTAGGGCTAGCGGGGACCCAAGAGACCCAGTACTTC
TRBV6-1,many,TRBJ2-3,-,CASSPEGRADTQYF,TGTGCCAGCAGCCCCGAGGGCAGGGCAGATACGCAGTATTTT
TRBV4-2,-,TRBJ2-3,-,CASSGPDTQYF,TGTGCCAGCTCGGGGCCAGATACGCAGTATTTT
TRBV28,-,TRBJ1-6,-,CASSLPQRKSSYNSPLHF,TGTGCCAGCAGTTTACCCCAGCGAAAGAGCTCCTATAATTCACCCCTCCACTTT
TRBV6-1,few,TRBJ1-5,-,CASSAYRLGAYNQPQHF,TGTGCCAGCAGCGCGTACAGGTTGGGGGCTTACAATCAGCCCCAGCATTTT
TRBV2,many,TRBJ1-5,TRBD1,CASSEEGARNQPPHF,TGTGCCAGCAGTGAAGAGGGGGCTCGGAATCAGCCCCCTCATTTT
TRBV7-9,-,TRBJ2-1,-,CASSPQGGVSYNEQFF,TGTGCCAGCAGCCCGCAGGGAGGAGTCTCCTACAATGAGCAGTTCTTC
TRBV11-2,-,TRBJ2-7,TRBD1,CASSRWDRGFNEQYF,TGTGCCAGCAGCCGATGGGACAGGGGGTTTAACGAGCAGTACTTC
TRBV7-3,many,TRBJ2-1,-,CASSQGTGRNEQFF,TGTGCCAGCAGCCAAGGGACTGGTCGCAATGAGCAGTTCTTC